A selection of T cell receptor beta chains follows, all from one sample in a study of cytomegalovirus exposure and HLA in healthy donors. Clones were sequenced by immunoSEQ multiplex PCR, and TCRdb holds only the in-frame ones, with some missing. The repertoire holds about 120,000 clones, with approximately 80% as singletons. The sample was PBMCs. All receptors come from a man aged 18 to 29 in good health and CMV-seropositive. CDR3s include the opening cysteine and the closing phenylalanine or tryptophan. The D gene is left open where the match is weak. Clone size is given for some rows only: seen once, a few or many times, or a class if the clone is expanded.

TRBJ2-2,TRBV19,NA,NA,CASLLRGGIGYGELFF,TGTGCCAGTCTGTTACGCGGGGGCATCGGGTATGGGGAGCTGTTTTTT
TRBJ2-1,TRBV19,TRBD2,NA,CASSPGGAREQFF,TGTGCCAGTAGCCCCGGGGGGGCGAGAGAGCAGTTCTTC
TRBJ1-5,TRBV13,NA,NA,CASSSGEGNQPQHF,TGTGCCAGCAGTTCCGGGGAGGGCAATCAGCCCCAGCATTTT
TRBJ2-1,TRBV4-2,TRBD2,NA,CASSLAGTRGNEQFF,TGTGCCAGCTCCCTAGCGGGGACAAGGGGGAATGAGCAGTTCTTC
TRBJ1-3,TRBV7-2,NA,NA,CASSGGSGNTIYF,TGTGCCAGCAGCGGGGGGTCTGGAAACACCATATATTTT
TRBJ2-3,TRBV7-9,NA,NA,CASSLPWLPAQYF,TGTGCCAGCAGCTTACCGTGGCTCCCCGCGCAGTATTTT
TRBJ2-5,TRBV5-1,TRBD1,NA,CASRHGTGGTETQYF,TGCGCCAGCCGCCACGGGACAGGGGGCACGGAGACCCAGTACTTC
TRBJ1-4,TRBV7-8,NA,once,CASSLVGREKLFF,TGTGCCAGCAGCTTAGTGGGCAGGGAAAAACTGTTTTTT
TRBJ2-3,TRBV2,TRBD2,NA,CASRAGGARADTQYF,TGTGCCAGCAGAGCGGGGGGCGCGAGGGCAGATACGCAGTATTTT
TRBJ2-7,TRBV4-2,NA,NA,CASSQGYGNYEQYF,TGTGCCAGCAGCCAAGGGTACGGGAACTACGAGCAGTACTTC
TRBJ2-3,TRBV27,NA,NA,CASSVASTDTQYF,TGTGCCAGCAGTGTAGCCAGCACAGATACGCAGTATTTT
TRBJ2-7,TRBV28,TRBD1,once,CASSTGDYEQYF,TGTGCCAGCAGCACAGGGGACTACGAGCAGTACTTC
TRBJ2-7,TRBV4-1,NA,once,CASSQNPGYRDEQYF,TGCGCCAGCAGCCAGAACCCAGGGTACCGAGACGAGCAGTACTTC
TRBJ2-3,TRBV6-1,TRBD2,NA,CASSVGLGADTQYF,TGTGCCAGCAGTGTCGGACTAGGAGCAGATACGCAGTATTTT
TRBJ1-1,TRBV6-5,NA,NA,CASKVRGGGTEAFF,TGTGCCAGCAAGGTGCGGGGAGGTGGCACTGAAGCTTTCTTT
TRBJ1-1,TRBV30,NA,NA,CAWSVRPGGERAFF,TGTGCCTGGAGTGTACGACCCGGAGGGGAAAGGGCTTTCTTT
TRBJ2-7,TRBV4-2,NA,NA,CASSFGQRSSYEQYF,TGTGCCAGCAGCTTCGGACAGAGGAGCTCCTACGAGCAGTACTTC
TRBJ1-6,TRBV18,NA,NA,CASSPEGSRAVNSPLHF,TGTGCCAGCTCACCAGAGGGAAGCCGAGCAGTTAATTCACCCCTCCACTTT
TRBJ1-1,TRBV7-6,TRBD1,NA,CASSPGQAGTEAFF,TGTGCCAGCAGCCCGGGACAGGCAGGCACTGAAGCTTTCTTT
TRBJ2-5,TRBV5-8,NA,NA,CASSWGTRGGQETQYF,TGTGCCAGCAGCTGGGGAACCAGGGGTGGACAAGAGACCCAGTACTTC
TRBJ2-5,TRBV10-3,TRBD1,NA,CAIRDRTQESQYF,TGTGCCATCAGGGACAGGACCCAAGAATCCCAGTACTTC
TRBJ2-7,TRBV6-1,NA,NA,CASSELGGARPEQYF,TGTGCCAGCAGTGAATTAGGCGGGGCACGTCCGGAGCAGTACTTC
TRBJ1-1,TRBV2,NA,few,CASSVGVGTEAFF,TGTGCCAGCAGTGTCGGGGTGGGTACTGAAGCTTTCTTT
TRBJ1-5,TRBV5-1,NA,NA,CASSLEQGNQPQHF,TGCGCCAGCAGCTTGGAGCAGGGCAATCAGCCCCAGCATTTT
TRBJ1-6,TRBV7-9,NA,once,CASSSLPRGSYNSPLHF,TGTGCCAGCAGCTCGCTCCCCCGGGGCTCCTATAATTCACCCCTCCACTTT
TRBJ1-1,TRBV5-6,NA,NA,CASSLAPGVEAFF,TGTGCCAGCAGCTTGGCTCCGGGGGTTGAAGCTTTCTTT
TRBJ1-2,TRBV4-1,TRBD1,NA,CASSQDVSWTGGHGYTF,TGCGCCAGCAGCCAAGATGTGTCCTGGACAGGGGGCCATGGCTACACCTTC
TRBJ1-5,TRBV2,NA,NA,CASSETRPSNQPQHF,TGTGCCAGCAGCGAGACAAGACCTAGCAATCAGCCCCAGCATTTT
TRBJ1-5,TRBV4-1,NA,NA,CASSQDPTTEFSNQPQHF,TGCGCCAGCAGCCAAGATCCTACGACTGAATTCAGCAATCAGCCCCAGCATTTT
TRBJ2-7,TRBV5-4,TRBD1,NA,CASSPVGQGIYEQYF,TGTGCCAGCAGCCCCGTGGGACAGGGGATCTACGAGCAGTACTTC
TRBJ2-1,TRBV5-1,TRBD2,NA,CASSLSGGGNEQFF,TGCGCCAGCAGCTTGTCTGGGGGGGGCAATGAGCAGTTCTTC
TRBJ1-2,TRBV19,NA,NA,CASSRQIMHGYTF,TGTGCCAGTAGTAGGCAGATTATGCATGGCTACACCTTC
TRBJ2-1,TRBV7-9,NA,once,CASSSRDSPLNEQFF,TGTGCCAGCAGCTCCCGGGACTCCCCTCTCAATGAGCAGTTCTTC
TRBJ1-3,TRBV7-6,NA,NA,CASSFSNRAVSGNTIYF,TGTGCCAGCAGCTTTTCAAACAGGGCCGTCTCTGGAAACACCATATATTTT
TRBJ2-6,TRBV7-9,TRBD2,NA,CASSAFSGRGSGANVLTF,TGTGCCAGCAGCGCTTTTAGCGGGAGGGGCTCTGGGGCCAACGTCCTGACTTTC
TRBJ2-3,TRBV30,NA,NA,CAWSDSVNTQYF,TGTGCCTGGAGTGACAGTGTGAATACGCAGTATTTT
TRBJ1-5,TRBV6-1,NA,NA,CASSEDYYQPQHF,TGTGCCAGCAGTGAAGATTACTATCAGCCCCAGCATTTT
TRBJ1-1,TRBV2,NA,NA,CASTLTQRIEAFF,TGTGCCAGCACTCTGACCCAGAGGATTGAAGCTTTCTTT
TRBJ1-5,TRBV6-5,TRBD1,NA,CASSYSQGAHNQPQHF,TGTGCCAGCAGTTACTCACAGGGGGCTCACAATCAGCCCCAGCATTTT
TRBJ2-7,TRBV4-1,NA,NA,CASSSTGSIYWPYYEQYF,TGCGCCAGCAGCTCAACAGGGTCGATCTACTGGCCTTACTACGAGCAGTACTTC
TRBJ1-1,TRBV18,TRBD1,NA,CASSPNQGALSAFF,TGTGCCAGCTCACCAAATCAGGGGGCACTTTCAGCTTTCTTT
TRBJ1-5,TRBV18,NA,NA,CASSPPVQSGGQPQHF,TGTGCCAGCTCACCACCGGTTCAATCGGGTGGTCAGCCCCAGCATTTT
TRBJ2-7,TRBV25-1,TRBD1,NA,CASSRDRVVQYF,TGTGCCAGCAGTAGGGACAGGGTGGTGCAGTACTTC
TRBJ1-5,TRBV2,NA,NA,CASKEGWDQPQHF,TGTGCCAGCAAAGAGGGTTGGGATCAGCCCCAGCATTTT
TRBJ2-7,TRBV13,NA,NA,CASSSNEQYF,TGTGCCAGCAGTTCTAACGAGCAGTACTTC
TRBJ2-7,TRBV5-1,TRBD2,NA,CASKKGTSGFYEQYF,TGCGCCAGCAAGAAGGGAACTAGCGGGTTCTACGAGCAGTACTTC
TRBJ2-7,TRBV7-3,NA,NA,CASSHPPGPQYF,TGTGCCAGCAGTCATCCCCCAGGGCCACAGTACTTC
TRBJ2-3,TRBV5-4,TRBD1,NA,CASSSPGQGATDTQYF,TGTGCCAGCAGCTCTCCGGGACAGGGTGCGACAGATACGCAGTATTTT
TRBJ2-1,TRBV9,TRBD2,few,CASSVGWGEGRYEQFF,TGTGCCAGCAGCGTAGGATGGGGGGAGGGCCGCTATGAGCAGTTCTTC
TRBJ1-5,TRBV6-5,NA,NA,CASSYAGPSNQPQHF,TGTGCCAGCAGTTATGCGGGTCCTAGCAATCAGCCCCAGCATTTT
TRBJ1-2,TRBV6-6,NA,NA,CASRTGLLYGYTF,TGTGCCAGCAGAACGGGTCTTCTCTATGGCTACACCTTC
TRBJ2-3,TRBV6-5,NA,NA,CASSYSGQYTDTQYF,TGTGCCAGCAGTTACTCTGGACAGTACACAGATACGCAGTATTTT
TRBJ1-5,TRBV28,NA,few,CASSLGDFASNQPQHF,TGTGCCAGCAGTTTAGGGGACTTCGCTAGCAATCAGCCCCAGCATTTT
TRBJ1-1,TRBV4-2,NA,NA,CASSQIGQTEYAFF,TGTGCCAGCAGCCAAATTGGACAGACTGAATACGCTTTCTTT
TRBJ2-1,TRBV5-1,NA,NA,CASIAEGYNEQFF,TGCGCCAGCATAGCGGAGGGCTACAATGAGCAGTTCTTC